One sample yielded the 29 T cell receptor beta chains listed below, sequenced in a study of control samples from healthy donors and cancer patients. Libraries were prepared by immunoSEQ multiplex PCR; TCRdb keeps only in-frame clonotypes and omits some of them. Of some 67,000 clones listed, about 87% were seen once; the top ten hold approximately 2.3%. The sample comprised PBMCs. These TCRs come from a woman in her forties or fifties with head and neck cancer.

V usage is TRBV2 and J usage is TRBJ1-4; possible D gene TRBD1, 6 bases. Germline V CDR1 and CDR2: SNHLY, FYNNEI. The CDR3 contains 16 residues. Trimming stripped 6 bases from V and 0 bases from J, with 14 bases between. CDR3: CASSPDSLATNEKLFF. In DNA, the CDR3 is TGTGCCAGCAGCCCGGACAGTTTGGCAACTAATGAAAAACTGTTTTTT.

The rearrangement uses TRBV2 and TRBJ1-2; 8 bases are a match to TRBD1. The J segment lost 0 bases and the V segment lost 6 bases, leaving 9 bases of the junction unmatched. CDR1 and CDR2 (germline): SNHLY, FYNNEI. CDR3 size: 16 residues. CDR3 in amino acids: CASRRGQGMANYGYTF. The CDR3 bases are TGTGCCAGCAGACGAGGACAGGGAATGGCTAACTATGGCTACACCTTC.

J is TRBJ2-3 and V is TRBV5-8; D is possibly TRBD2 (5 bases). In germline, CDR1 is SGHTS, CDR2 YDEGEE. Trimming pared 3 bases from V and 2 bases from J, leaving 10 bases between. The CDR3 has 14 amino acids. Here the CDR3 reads CASSSDWTTDTQYF. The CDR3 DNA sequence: TGTGCCAGCAGCTCGGACTGGACCACAGATACGCAGTATTTT.

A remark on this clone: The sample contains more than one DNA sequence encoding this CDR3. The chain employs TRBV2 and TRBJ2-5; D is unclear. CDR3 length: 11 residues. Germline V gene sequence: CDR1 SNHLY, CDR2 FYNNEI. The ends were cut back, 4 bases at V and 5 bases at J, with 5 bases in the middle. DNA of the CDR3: TGTGCCAGCAGTGTACGGGAGACCCAGTACTTC. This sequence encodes CASSVRETQYF.

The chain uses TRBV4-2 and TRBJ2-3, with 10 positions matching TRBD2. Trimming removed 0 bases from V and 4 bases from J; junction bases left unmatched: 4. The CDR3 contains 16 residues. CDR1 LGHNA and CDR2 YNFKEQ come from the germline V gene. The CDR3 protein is CASSQELAGAPDTQYF. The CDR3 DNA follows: TGTGCCAGCAGCCAAGAGCTAGCGGGGGCCCCAGATACGCAGTATTTT.

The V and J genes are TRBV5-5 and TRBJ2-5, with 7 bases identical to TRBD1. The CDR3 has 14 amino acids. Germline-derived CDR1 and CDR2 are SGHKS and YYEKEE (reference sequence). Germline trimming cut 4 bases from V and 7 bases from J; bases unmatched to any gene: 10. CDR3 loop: CASSAQGVFGTQYF. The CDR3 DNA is TGTGCCAGCAGCGCTCAGGGGGTTTTTGGGACCCAGTACTTC.

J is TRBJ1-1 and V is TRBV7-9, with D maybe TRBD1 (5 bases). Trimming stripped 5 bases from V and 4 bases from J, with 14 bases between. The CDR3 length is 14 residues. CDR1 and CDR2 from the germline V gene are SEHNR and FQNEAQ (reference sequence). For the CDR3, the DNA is TGTGCCAGCAGCACTCTGGGGGGAAGCACTGAAGCTTTCTTT. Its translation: CASSTLGGSTEAFF.

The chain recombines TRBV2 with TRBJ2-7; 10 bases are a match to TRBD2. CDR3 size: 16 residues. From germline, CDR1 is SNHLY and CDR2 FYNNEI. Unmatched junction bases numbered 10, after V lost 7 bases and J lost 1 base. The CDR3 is CASMASGGLLSYEQYF. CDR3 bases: TGTGCCAGCATGGCTAGCGGGGGCCTGCTTTCCTACGAGCAGTACTTC.

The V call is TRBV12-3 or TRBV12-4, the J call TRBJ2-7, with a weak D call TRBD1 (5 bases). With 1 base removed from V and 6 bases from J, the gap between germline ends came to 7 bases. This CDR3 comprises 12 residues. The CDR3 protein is CASSLDQGEQYF. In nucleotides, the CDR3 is TGTGCCAGCAGTTTAGATCAGGGCGAGCAGTACTTC.

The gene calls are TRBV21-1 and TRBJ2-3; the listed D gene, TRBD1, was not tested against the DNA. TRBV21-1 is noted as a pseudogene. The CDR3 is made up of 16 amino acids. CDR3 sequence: CASSKERSGPPDTQYF. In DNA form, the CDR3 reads TGTGCCAGCAGCAAAGAACGCAGTGGGCCCCCAGATACGCAGTATTTT.

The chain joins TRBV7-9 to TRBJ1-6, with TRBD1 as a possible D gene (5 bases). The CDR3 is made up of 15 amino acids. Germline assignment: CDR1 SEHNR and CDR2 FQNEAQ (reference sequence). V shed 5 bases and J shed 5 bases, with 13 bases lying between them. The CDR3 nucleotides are TGTGCCAGCAGCGTCCCCACGGGGGATAATTCACCCCTCCACTTT. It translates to CASSVPTGDNSPLHF. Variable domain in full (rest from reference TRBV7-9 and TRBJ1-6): DTGVSQNPRHKITKRGQNVTFRCDPISEHNRLYWYRQTLGQGPEFLTYFQNEAQLEKSRLLSDRFSAERPKGSFSTLEIQRTEQGDSAMYLCASSVPTGDNSPLHFGNGTRLTVT.

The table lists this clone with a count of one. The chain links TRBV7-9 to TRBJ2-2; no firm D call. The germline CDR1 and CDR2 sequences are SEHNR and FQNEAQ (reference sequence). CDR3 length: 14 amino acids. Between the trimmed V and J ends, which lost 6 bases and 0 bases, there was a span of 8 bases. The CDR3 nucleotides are TGTGCCAGCAGAACAAGATCGAACACCGGGGAGCTGTTTTTT. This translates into CASRTRSNTGELFF.

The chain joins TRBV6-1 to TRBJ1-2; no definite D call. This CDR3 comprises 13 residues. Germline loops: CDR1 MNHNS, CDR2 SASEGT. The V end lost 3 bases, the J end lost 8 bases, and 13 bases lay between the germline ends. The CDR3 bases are TGTGCCAGCAGTGAGCTTAGGTCTGAAGGCTACACCTTC. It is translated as CASSELRSEGYTF.

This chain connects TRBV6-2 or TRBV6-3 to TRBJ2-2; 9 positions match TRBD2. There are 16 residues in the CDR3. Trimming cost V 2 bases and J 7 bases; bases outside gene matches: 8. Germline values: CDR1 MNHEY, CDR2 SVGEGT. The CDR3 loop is CASSYGAGGPVGELFF. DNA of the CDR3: TGTGCCAGCAGTTACGGGGCGGGGGGGCCTGTCGGGGAGCTGTTTTTT.

In nucleotides, the CDR3 is TGTGCCAGCAGCTTGGTATCAGGGATTGGGAATGAGCAGTTCTTC. Protein sequence: CASSLVSGIGNEQFF. V is TRBV5-6 and J is TRBJ2-1; D is possibly TRBD1 (5 bases). This CDR3 region has 15 residues. CDR1 and CDR2 (germline): SGHDT, YYEEEE. V lost 0 bases to trimming and J lost 7 bases, with 14 bases between them.

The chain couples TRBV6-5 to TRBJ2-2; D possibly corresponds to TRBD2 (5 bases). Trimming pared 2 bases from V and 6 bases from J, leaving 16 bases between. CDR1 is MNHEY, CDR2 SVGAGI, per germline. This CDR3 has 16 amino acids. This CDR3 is CASSYRILGESGELFF. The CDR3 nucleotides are TGTGCCAGCAGTTACCGAATACTCGGGGAATCCGGGGAGCTGTTTTTT.

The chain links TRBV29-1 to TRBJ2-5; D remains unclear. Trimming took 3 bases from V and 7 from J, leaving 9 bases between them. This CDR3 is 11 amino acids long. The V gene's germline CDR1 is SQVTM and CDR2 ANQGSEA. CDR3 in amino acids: CSVDQVRTQYF. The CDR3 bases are TGCAGCGTTGATCAAGTTCGGACCCAGTACTTC.

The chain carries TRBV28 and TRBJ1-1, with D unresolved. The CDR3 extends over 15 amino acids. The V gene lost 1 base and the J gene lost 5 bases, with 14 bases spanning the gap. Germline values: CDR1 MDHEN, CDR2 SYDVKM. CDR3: CASSLSPSGSTEAFF. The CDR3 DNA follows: TGTGCCAGCAGTTTATCTCCTTCGGGGTCGACTGAAGCTTTCTTT.

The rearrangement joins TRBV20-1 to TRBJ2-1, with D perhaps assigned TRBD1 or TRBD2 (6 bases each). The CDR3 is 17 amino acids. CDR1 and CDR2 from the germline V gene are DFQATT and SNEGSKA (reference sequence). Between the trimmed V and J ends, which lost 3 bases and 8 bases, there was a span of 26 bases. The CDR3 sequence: CSASFPPGDNAGDEQFF. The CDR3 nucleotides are TGCAGTGCTAGTTTCCCTCCGGGAGACAACGCAGGGGATGAGCAGTTCTTC.

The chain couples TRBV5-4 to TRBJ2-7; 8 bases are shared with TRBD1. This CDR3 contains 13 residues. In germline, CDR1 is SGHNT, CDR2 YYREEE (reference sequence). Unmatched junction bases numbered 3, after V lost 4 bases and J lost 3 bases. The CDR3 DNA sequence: TGTGCCAGCAGCCGGGGACAGGTCTACGAGCAGTACTTC. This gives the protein CASSRGQVYEQYF.

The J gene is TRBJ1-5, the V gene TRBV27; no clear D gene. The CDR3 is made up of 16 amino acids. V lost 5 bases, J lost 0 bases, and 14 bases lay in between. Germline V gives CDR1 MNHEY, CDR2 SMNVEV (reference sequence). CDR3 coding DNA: TGTGCCAGCAGTCCGGACGGCCGATATAGCAATCAGCCCCAGCATTTT. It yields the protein CASSPDGRYSNQPQHF.

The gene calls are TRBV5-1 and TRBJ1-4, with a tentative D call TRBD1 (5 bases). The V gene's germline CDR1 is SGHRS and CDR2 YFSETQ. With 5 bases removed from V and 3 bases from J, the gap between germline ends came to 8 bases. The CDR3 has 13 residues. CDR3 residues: CASRRQPNEKLFF. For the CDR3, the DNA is TGCGCCAGCAGGAGACAGCCTAATGAAAAACTGTTTTTT.

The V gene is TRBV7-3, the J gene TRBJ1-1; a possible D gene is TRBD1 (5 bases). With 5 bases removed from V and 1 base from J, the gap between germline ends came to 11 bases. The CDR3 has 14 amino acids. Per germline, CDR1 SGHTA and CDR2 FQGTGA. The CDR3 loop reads CASSRGPGNTEAFF. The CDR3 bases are TGTGCCAGCAGCCGGGGACCTGGGAACACTGAAGCTTTCTTT.

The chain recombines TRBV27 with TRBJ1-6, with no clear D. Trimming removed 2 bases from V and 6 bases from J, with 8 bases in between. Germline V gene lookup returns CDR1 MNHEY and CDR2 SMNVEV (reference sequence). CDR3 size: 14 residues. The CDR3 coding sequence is TGTGCCAGCAGTTTAGACCCGGGTAATTCACCCCTCCACTTT. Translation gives CASSLDPGNSPLHF.

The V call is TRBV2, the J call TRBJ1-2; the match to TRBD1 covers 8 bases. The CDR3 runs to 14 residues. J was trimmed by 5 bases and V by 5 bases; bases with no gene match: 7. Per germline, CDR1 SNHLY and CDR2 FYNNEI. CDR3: CASSPETGGYGYTF. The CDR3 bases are TGTGCCAGCAGTCCCGAAACAGGGGGGTATGGCTACACCTTC.

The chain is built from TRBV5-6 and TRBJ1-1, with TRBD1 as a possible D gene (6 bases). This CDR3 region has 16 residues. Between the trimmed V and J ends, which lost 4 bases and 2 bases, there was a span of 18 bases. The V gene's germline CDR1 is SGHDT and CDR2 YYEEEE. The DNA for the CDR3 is TGTGCCAGCAGCCCCAACCCCACAGGGCGTAACACTGAAGCTTTCTTT. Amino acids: CASSPNPTGRNTEAFF.

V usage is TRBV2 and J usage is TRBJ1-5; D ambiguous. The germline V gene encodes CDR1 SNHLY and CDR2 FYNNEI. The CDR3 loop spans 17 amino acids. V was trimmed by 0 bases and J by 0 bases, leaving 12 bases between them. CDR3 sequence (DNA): TGTGCCAGCAGTGAAGCAAATCCATTATATAGCAATCAGCCCCAGCATTTT. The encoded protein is CASSEANPLYSNQPQHF.

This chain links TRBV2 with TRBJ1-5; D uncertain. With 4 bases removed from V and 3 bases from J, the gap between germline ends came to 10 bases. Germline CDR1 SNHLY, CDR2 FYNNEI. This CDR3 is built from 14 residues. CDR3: CASSAPGFNQPQHF. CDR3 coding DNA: TGTGCCAGCAGTGCGCCAGGTTTCAATCAGCCCCAGCATTTT.

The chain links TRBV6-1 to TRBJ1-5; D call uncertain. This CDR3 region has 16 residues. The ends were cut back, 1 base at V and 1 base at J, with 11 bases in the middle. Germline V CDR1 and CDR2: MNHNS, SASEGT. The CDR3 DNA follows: TGTGCCAGCAGTGAAGTTAGGGAGTTGAGCAATCAGCCCCAGCATTTT. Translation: CASSEVRELSNQPQHF.